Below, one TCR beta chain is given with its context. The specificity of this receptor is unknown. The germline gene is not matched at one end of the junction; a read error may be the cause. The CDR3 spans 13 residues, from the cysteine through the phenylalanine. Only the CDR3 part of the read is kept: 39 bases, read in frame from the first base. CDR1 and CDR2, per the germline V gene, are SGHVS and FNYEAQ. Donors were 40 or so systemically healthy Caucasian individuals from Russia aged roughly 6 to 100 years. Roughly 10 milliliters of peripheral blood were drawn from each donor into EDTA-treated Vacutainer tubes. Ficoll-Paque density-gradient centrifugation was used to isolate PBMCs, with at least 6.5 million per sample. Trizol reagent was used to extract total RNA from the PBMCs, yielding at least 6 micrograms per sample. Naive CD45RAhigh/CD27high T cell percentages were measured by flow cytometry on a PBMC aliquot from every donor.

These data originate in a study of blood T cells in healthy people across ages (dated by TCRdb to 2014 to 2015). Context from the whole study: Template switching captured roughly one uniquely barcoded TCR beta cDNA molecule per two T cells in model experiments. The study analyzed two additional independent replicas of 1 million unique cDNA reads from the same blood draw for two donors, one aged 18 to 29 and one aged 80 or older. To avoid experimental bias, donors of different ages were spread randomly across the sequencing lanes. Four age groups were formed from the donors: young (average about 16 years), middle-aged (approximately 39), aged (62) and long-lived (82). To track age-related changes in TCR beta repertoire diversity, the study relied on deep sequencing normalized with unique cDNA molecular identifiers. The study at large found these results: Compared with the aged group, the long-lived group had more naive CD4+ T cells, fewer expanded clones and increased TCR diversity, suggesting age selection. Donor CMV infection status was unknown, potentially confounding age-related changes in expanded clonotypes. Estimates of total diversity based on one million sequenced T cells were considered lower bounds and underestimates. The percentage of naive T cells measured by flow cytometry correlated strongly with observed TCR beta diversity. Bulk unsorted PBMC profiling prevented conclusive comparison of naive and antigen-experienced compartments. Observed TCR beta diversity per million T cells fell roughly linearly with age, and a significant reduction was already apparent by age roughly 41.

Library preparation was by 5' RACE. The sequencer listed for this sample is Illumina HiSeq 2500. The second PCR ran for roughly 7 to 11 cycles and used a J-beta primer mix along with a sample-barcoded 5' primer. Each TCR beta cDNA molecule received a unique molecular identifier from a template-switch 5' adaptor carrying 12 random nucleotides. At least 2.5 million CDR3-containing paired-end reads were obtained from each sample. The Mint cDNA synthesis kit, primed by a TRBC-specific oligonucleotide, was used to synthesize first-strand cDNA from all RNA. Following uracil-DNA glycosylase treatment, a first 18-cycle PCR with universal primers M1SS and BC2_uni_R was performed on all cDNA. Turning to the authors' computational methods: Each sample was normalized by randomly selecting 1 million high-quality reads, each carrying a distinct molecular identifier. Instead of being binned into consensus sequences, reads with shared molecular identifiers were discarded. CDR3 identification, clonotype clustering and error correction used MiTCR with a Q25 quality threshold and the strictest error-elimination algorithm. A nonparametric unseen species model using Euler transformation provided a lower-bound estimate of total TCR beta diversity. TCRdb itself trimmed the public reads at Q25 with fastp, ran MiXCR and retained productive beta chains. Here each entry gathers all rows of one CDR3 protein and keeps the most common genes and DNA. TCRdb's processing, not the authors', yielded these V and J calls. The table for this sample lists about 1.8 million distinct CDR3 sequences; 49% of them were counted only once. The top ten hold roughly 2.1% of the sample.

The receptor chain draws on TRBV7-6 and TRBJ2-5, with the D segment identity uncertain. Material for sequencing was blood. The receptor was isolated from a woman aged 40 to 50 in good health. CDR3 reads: CASSWDELATQYF. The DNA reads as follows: TGCGCCAGCAGCTGGGATGAGTTAGCGACCCAGTACTTC.